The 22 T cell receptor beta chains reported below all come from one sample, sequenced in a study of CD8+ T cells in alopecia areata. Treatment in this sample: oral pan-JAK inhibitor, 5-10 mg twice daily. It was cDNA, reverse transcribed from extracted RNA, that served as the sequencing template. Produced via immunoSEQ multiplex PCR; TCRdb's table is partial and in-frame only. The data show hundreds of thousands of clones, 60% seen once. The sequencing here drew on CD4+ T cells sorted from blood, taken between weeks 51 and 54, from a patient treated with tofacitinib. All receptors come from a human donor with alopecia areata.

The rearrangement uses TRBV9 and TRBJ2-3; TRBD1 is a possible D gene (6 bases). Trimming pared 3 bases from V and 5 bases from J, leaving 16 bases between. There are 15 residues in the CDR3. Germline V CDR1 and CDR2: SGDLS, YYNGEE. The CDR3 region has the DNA TGTGCCAGCAGCGCAGGTCTGTGGGGGCTAGATACGCAGTATTTT. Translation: CASSAGLWGLDTQYF.

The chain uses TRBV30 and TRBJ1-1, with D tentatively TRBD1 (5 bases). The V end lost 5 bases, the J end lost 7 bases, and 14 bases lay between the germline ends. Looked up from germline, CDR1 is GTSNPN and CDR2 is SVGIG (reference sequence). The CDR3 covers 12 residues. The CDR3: CAWGRGHHEAFF. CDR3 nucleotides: TGTGCCTGGGGTCGAGGACACCATGAAGCTTTCTTT. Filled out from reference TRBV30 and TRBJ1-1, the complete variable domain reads SQTIHQWPATLVQPVGSPLSLECTVEGTSNPNLYWYRQAAGRGLQLLFYSVGIGQISSEVPQNLSASRPQDRQFILSSKKLLLSDSGFYLCAWGRGHHEAFFGQGTRLTVV.

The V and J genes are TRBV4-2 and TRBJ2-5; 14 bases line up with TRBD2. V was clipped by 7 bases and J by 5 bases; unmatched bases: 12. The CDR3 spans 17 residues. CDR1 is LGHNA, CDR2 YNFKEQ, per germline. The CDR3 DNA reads TGTGCCAGCAATACACGAGGACTAGCGGGGGGAACGGAGACCCAGTACTTC. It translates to CASNTRGLAGGTETQYF.

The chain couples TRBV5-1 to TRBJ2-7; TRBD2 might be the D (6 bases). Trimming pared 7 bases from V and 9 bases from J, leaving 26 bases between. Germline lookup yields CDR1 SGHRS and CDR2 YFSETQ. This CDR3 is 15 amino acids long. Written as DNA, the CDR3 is TGCGCCAGCTCCGGGGAGCCAGCGGGTTTCGCCGGGCAGTACTTC. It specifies CASSGEPAGFAGQYF.

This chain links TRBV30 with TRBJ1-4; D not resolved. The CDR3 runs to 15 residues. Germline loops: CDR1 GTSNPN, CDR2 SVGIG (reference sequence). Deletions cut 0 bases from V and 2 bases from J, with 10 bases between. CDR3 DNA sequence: TGTGCCTGGAGTGTACGAAGTCTCACTAATGAAAAACTGTTTTTT. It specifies CAWSVRSLTNEKLFF.

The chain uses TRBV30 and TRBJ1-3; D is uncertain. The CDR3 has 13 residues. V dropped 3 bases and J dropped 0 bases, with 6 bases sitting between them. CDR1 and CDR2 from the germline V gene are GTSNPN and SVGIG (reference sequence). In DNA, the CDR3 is TGTGCCTGGAGCAGGAACTCTGGAAACACCATATATTTT. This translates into CAWSRNSGNTIYF.

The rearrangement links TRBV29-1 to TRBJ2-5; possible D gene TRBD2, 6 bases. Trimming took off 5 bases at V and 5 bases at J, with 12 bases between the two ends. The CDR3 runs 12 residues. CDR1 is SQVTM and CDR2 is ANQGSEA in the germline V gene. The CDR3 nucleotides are TGCAGCGTTCTCCCGACTAGTGAGACCCAGTACTTC. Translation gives CSVLPTSETQYF. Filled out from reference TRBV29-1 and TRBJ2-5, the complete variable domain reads SAVISQKPSRDICQRGTSLTIQCQVDSQVTMMFWYRQQPGQSLTLIATANQGSEATYESGFVIDKFPISRPNLTFSTLTVSNMSPEDSSIYLCSVLPTSETQYFGPGTRLLVL.

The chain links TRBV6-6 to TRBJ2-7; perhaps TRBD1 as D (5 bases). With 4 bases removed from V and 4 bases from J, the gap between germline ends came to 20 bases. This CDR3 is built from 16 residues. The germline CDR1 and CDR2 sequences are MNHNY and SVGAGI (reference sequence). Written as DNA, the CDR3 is TGTGCCAGCAGTTGGGATGACAGCAGTTTGGGGTACGAGCAGTACTTC. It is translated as CASSWDDSSLGYEQYF.

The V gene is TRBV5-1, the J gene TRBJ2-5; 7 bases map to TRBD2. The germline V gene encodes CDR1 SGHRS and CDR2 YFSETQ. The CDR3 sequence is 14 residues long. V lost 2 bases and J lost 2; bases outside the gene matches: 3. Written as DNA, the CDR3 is TGCGCCAGCAGCTTTAGCGGGCAACAAGAGACCCAGTACTTC. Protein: CASSFSGQQETQYF.

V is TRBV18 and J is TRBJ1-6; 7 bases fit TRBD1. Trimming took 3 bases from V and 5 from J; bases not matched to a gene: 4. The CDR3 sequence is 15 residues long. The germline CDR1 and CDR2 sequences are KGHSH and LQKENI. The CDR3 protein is CASSPRTGDNSPLHF. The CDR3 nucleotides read TGTGCCAGCTCACCTCGGACAGGAGATAATTCACCCCTCCACTTT.

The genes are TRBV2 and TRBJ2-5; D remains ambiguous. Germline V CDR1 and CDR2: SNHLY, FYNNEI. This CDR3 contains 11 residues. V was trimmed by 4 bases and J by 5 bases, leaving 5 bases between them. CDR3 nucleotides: TGTGCCAGCAGTGGGATGGAGACCCAGTACTTC. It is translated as CASSGMETQYF.

The CDR3 nucleotides are TGCGCCAGCAGCCCTCGTAAAGAGACCCAGTACTTC. Residues: CASSPRKETQYF. The V gene is TRBV5-1, the J gene TRBJ2-5; D is uncertain. Per the germline V gene, CDR1 is SGHRS and CDR2 is YFSETQ. The CDR3 runs 12 residues. The V and J ends lost 4 bases and 3 bases respectively, with 7 bases between them.

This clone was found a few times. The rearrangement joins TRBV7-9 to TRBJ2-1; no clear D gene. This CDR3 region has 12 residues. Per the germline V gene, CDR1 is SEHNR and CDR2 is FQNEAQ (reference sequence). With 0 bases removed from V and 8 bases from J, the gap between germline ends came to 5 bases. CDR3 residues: CASSLALHEQFF. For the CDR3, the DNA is TGTGCCAGCAGCTTAGCGCTCCATGAGCAGTTCTTC.

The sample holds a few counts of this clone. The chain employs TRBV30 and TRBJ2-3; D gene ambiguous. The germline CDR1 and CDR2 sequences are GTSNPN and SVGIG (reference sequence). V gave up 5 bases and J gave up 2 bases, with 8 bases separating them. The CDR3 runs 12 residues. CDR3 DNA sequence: TGTGCCTGGGACTTCTCCACAGATACGCAGTATTTT. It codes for CAWDFSTDTQYF.

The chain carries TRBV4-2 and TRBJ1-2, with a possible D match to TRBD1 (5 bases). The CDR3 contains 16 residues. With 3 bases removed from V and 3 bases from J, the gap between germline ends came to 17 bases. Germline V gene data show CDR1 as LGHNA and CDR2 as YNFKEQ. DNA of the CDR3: TGTGCCAGCAGCCAGGGCCAGGGCAGGGCGGACTATGGCTACACCTTC. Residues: CASSQGQGRADYGYTF.

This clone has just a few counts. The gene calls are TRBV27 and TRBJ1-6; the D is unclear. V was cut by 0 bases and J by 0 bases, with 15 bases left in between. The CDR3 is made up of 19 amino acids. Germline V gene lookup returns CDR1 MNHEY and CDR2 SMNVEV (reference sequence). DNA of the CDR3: TGTGCCAGCAGTTTATCGAGACTATCTGGGAGCTCCTATAATTCACCCCTCCACTTT. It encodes CASSLSRLSGSSYNSPLHF.

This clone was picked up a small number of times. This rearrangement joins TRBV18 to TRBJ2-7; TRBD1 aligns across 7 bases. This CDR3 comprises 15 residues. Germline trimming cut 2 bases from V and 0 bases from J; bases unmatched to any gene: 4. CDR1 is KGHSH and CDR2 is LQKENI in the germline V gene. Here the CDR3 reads CASSPYAGGSYEQYF. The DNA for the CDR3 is TGTGCCAGCTCACCATACGCAGGGGGCTCCTACGAGCAGTACTTC.

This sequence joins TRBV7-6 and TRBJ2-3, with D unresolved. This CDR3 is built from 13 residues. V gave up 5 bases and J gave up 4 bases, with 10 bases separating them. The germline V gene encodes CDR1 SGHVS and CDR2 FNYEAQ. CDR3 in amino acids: CASSPLRADTQYF. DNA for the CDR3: TGTGCCAGCAGCCCACTCCGGGCAGATACGCAGTATTTT.

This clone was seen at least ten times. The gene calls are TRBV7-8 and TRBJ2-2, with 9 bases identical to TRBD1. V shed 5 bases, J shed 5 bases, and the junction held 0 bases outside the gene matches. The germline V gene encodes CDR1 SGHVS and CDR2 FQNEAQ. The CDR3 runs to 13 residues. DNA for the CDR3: TGTGCCAGCAGCGGACAGGGGACCGGGGAGCTGTTTTTT. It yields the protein CASSGQGTGELFF.

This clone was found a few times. The CDR3 nucleotides are TGCGCCAGCAGCCCTAGGACAGGGGACAATCAGCCCCAGCATTTT. It specifies CASSPRTGDNQPQHF. The chain employs TRBV4-1 and TRBJ1-5; 9 nucleotides match TRBD1. The CDR3 has 15 residues. Trimming took 4 bases from V and 3 from J; bases not matched to a gene: 4. CDR1 is MGHRA, CDR2 YSYEKL, per germline.

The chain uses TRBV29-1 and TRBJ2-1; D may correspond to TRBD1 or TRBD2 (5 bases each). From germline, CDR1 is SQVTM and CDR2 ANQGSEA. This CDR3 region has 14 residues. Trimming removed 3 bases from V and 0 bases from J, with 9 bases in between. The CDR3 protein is CSVEGPSSYNEQFF. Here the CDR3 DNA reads TGCAGCGTTGAGGGACCGAGCTCCTACAATGAGCAGTTCTTC.

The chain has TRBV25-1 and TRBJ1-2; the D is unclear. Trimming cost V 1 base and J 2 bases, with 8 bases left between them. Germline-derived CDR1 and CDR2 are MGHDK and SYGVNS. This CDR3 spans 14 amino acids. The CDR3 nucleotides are TGTGCCAGCAGTGAATCCGGAGGAAACTATGGCTACACCTTC. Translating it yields CASSESGGNYGYTF.